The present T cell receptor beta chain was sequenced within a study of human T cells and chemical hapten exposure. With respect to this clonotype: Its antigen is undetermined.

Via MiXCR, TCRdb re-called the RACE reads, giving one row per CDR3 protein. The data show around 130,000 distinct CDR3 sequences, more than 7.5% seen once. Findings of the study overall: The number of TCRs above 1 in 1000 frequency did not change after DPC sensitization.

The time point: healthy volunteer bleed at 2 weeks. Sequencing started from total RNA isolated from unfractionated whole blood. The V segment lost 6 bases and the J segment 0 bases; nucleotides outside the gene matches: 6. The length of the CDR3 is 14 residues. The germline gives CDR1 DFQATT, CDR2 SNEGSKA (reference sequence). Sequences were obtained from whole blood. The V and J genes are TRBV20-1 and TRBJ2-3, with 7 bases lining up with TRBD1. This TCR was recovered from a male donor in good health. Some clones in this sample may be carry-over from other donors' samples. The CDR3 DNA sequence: TGCAGTGCAGAGGGGGCGACTAGCACAGATACGCAGTATTTT. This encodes CSAEGATSTDTQYF.